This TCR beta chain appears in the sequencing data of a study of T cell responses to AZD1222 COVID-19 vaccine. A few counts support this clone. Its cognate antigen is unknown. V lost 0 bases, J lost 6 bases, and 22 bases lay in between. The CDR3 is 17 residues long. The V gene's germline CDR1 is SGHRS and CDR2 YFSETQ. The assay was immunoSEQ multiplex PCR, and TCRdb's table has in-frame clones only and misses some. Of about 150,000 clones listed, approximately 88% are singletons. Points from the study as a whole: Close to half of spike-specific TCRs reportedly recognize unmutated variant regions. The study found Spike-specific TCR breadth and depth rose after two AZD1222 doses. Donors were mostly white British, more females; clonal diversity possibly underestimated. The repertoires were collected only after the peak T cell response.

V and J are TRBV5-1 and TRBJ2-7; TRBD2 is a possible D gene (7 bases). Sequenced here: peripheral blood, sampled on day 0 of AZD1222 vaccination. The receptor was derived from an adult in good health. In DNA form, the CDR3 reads TGCGCCAGCAGCTTGGGGGGCTGGCGGGAGAGGGGGAGCGAGCAGTACTTC. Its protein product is CASSLGGWRERGSEQYF.